This TCR beta chain was documented in a study of T cell repertoires in cytomegalovirus infection. Across the whole study: Use of recently identified HLA-C-restricted and well-studied HLA-B-restricted CMV epitopes was part of the study.

TCRdb independently ran MiXCR on the reads; one entry per CDR3 protein. In the table there are under 450,000 distinct CDR3 sequences, around a third of which are singletons. This CDR3 contains 18 residues. Trimming removed 3 bases from V and 2 bases from J, with 22 bases in between. Germline V gene sequence: CDR1 SGDLS, CDR2 YYNGEE. In the case of this clonotype: Its antigen is unknown.

Findings and limits, study-wide: The ex vivo response was dominated by HLA-C-restricted CMV-specific TCR beta clonotypes. Frequencies of public TCR beta families were cumulated, and this identified carriers of CMV plus the relevant HLA.

The clonotype originates from a human donor in good health (CMV status not recorded). Some clones in this sample may be carry-over from other donors' samples. J is TRBJ2-3 and V is TRBV9; the D gene could be TRBD1 or TRBD2 (6 bases each). Sequencing was performed on cultured PBMCs, taken from culture after CMV antigen stimulation. This chain's CDR3 is CASSAGGGLVPLTDTQYF. In DNA form, the CDR3 reads TGTGCCAGCAGCGCCGGAGGGGGGCTGGTCCCGCTCACAGATACGCAGTATTTT. Looking up the rest from reference TRBV9 and TRBJ2-3 gives the full variable domain: DSGVTQTPKHLITATGQRVTLRCSPRSGDLSVYWYQQSLDQGLQFLIQYYNGEERAKGNILERFSAQQFPDLHSELNLSSLELGDSALYFCASSAGGGLVPLTDTQYFGPGTRLTVL.